This TCR beta chain was obtained from a study of a mutant IDH1 vaccine in newly diagnosed glioma. About the research overall: Visit V12 happened at week 35; visit V13 happened at week 47.

Time point defined: week 35, safety follow-up. A single vaccine dose contained 300 ug of mutant IDH1 20-mer peptide, and topical imiquimod was used with it. Each astrocytoma in the donors was new, WHO grade 3 or 4, IDH1-mutant and ATRX-lost. TCRdb keeps only in-frame clones here, not all; method: immunoSEQ multiplex PCR. Altogether over 30,000 clones are present, roughly three quarters being singletons, with the ten largest covering roughly 8.8%. As concerns this clone: Antigen specificity is unknown.

The V end lost 3 bases, the J end lost 6 bases, and 11 bases lay between the germline ends. The CDR3 has 14 residues. The germline V gene has CDR1 MNHEY and CDR2 SMNVEV (reference sequence). The sequence was obtained from a young woman with glioma. Some clones in this sample may be carry-over from other donors' samples. The V gene is TRBV27, the J gene TRBJ2-2; no firm D call. Sequencing used PBMCs, obtained from a glioma patient whose treatment included an IDH1 peptide vaccine. CDR3 in DNA: TGTGCCAGCAGTTTCCTAACGTCGTCCGGGGAGCTGTTTTTT. Translated: CASSFLTSSGELFF.